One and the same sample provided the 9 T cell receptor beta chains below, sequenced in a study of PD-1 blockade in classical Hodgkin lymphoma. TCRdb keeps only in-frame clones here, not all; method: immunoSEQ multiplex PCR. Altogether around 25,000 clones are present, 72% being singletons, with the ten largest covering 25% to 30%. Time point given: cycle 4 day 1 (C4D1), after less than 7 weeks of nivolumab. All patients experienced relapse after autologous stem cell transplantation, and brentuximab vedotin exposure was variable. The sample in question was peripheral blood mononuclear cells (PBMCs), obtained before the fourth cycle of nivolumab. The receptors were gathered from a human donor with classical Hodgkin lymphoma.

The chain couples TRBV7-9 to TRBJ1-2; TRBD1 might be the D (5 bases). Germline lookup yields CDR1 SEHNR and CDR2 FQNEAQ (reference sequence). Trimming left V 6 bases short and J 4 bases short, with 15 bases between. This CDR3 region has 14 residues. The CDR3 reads CASSPGQVLYGYTF. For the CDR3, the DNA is TGTGCCAGCAGTCCCGGACAAGTCCTCTATGGCTACACCTTC.

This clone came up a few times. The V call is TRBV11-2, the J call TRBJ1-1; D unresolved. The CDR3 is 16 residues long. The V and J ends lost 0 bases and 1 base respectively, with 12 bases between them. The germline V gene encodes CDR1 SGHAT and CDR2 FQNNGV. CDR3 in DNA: TGTGCCAGCAGCTTAGATTTCGGGGTTCGGAACACTGAAGCTTTCTTT. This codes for CASSLDFGVRNTEAFF.

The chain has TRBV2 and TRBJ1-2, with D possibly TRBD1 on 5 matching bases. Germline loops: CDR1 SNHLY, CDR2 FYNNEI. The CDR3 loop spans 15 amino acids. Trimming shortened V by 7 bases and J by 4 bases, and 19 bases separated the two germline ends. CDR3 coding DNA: TGTGCCAGCACGCGTACCGGGACGGGATTCTATGGCTACACCTTC. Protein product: CASTRTGTGFYGYTF.

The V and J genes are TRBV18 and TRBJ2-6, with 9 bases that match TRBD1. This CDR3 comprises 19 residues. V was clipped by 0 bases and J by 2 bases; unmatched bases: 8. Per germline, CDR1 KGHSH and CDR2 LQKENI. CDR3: CASSPPIRQGETGANVLTF. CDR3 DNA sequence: TGTGCCAGCTCACCACCAATTAGACAGGGGGAGACTGGGGCCAACGTCCTGACTTTC.

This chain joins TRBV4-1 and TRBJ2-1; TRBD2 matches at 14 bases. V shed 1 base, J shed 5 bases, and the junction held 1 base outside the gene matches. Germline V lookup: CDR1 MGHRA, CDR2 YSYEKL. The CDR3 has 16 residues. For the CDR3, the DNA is TGCGCCAGCAGCCAAGGGACTAGCGGGGGGAACAATGAGCAGTTCTTC. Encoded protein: CASSQGTSGGNNEQFF.

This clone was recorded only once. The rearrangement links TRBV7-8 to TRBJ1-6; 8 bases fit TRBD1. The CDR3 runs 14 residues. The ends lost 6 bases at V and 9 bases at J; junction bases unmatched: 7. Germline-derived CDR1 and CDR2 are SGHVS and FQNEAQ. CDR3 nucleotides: TGTGCCAGCAGAACACCACAGGGGGGTTCACCCCTCCACTTT. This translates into CASRTPQGGSPLHF.

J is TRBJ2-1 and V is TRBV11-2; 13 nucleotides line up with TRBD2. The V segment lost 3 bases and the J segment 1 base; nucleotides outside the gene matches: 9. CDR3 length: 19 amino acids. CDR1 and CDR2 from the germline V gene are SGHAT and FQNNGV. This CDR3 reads CASSFRRLAGGISYNEQFF. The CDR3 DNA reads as TGTGCCAGCAGCTTTAGGAGACTAGCGGGGGGAATTTCCTACAATGAGCAGTTCTTC.

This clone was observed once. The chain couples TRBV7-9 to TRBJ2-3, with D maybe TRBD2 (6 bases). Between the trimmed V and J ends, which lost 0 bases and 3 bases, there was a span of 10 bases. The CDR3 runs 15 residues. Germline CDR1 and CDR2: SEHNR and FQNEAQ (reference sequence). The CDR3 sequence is CASSLAAGSTDTQYF. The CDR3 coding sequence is TGTGCCAGCAGCTTAGCGGCGGGGTCTACAGATACGCAGTATTTT.

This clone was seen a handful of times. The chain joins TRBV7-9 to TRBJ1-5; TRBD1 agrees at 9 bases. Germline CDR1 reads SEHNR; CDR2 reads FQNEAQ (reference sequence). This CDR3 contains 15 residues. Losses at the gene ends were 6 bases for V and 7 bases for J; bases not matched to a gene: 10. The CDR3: CASSLTGGPGQPQHF. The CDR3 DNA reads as TGTGCCAGCAGTCTTACAGGGGGCCCAGGGCAGCCCCAGCATTTT.